This TCR beta chain was sequenced during a study of T-cell memory formation after mild COVID-19. The CDR3 has 15 amino acids. With 5 bases clipped from V and 4 bases from J, the junction kept 6 bases outside the gene matches. Per the germline V gene, CDR1 is SNHLY and CDR2 is FYNNEI. Using its own MiXCR run on the 5' RACE reads, TCRdb lists one record per CDR3 protein. The table shows roughly 300,000 distinct CDR3 sequences, with about a sixth occurring only once. The chain uses TRBV2 and TRBJ2-3, with TRBD2 matching 10 bases. This receptor was obtained from a young man who had mild COVID-19 (a few samples of this study predate the infection). Cell type and time point are not known. Sequences were obtained from PBMCs or a T cell subset sorted from them (not recorded which). In DNA, the CDR3 is TGTGCCAGCAGTTGGTCTAGCGGGGGACCAGATACGCAGTATTTT. Translating gives CASSWSSGGPDTQYF. The whole variable domain, remainder taken from reference TRBV2 and TRBJ2-3, is EPEVTQTPSHQVTQMGQEVILRCVPISNHLYFYWYRQILGQKVEFLVSFYNNEISEKSEIFDDQFSVERPDGSNFTLKIRSTKLEDSAMYFCASSWSSGGPDTQYFGPGTRLTVL.